The entry below describes one T cell receptor beta chain. Its target antigen remains unknown. TRB rearrangements were amplified by multiplex PCR following a touch-down protocol, with the TRB-A and TRB-B primer pools mixed in one tube. Illumina adapters and sample indices were added to the amplicons through two consecutive PCR reactions using Phusion HS II polymerase. The amplicons were gel-purified using the NucleoSpin Gel and PCR Clean-up kit, after which quantification was performed by Qubit and quality was checked on an Agilent 2100 Bioanalyzer. Libraries were sequenced on an Illumina MiSeq using 600-cycle, single-indexed, paired-end runs. The source study handled its data this way. TRB reads were aligned and assembled with MiXCR version 2.1.12 using the default MiXCR reference library. Each unique CDR3 nucleotide sequence defined a clone, and only productive sequences with at least two reads were analysed. To assess repertoire diversity, an R script computed alpha-parameterized diversity profiles (alpha 0 to 5), which included the Shannon (alpha 1) and Simpson (alpha 2) indices. Combinatorial TRB VJ usage was calculated with the tcR package and was compared between cohorts by principal component analysis performed with ade4. Using GLIPH, TCRbeta CDR3s were clustered on pairs of cohorts matched for age and read depth, and a Wilcoxon test was used to compare cluster frequencies. TCRdb reprocessed the reads and assigns one entry to each CDR3 protein sequence, leaving out DNA. These V and J calls are TCRdb output, not the study's own analysis. The table kept for this sample lists around 7,700 distinct CDR3 sequences. 4.4% of the sample belongs to the ten largest clones.

The data are from a study of T cell clusters in autoimmune cytopenias (dated by TCRdb to the late 2010s). Regarding the complete study: Healthy donor controls had a mean age of approximately 50 years and a median age of roughly 60 years, with about half of the roughly 43 female. Autoimmune hepatitis repertoires were compared with those of approximately 22 age- and sex-matched healthy donors. Per sample, TRB sequencing gave a median depth of about 50,000 reads and a median of approximately 2,500 distinct TRB clonotypes. For primary cytopenia, about 26 age-matched healthy donors were used as controls, and for secondary cytopenia, fewer than 15 age-matched CLL patients were used as controls. The goal of the study was to determine whether autoimmune cytopenia patients have a disease-specific immune repertoire signature that could serve as a blood-based biomarker. In autoimmune cytopenia patients, peripheral blood TRB and IGH repertoires were sequenced during active disease and over treatment follow-up, together with healthy, CLL and autoimmune hepatitis controls. The research as a whole found: The T cell clusters were defined only in silico, and the functional role of the clusters was left to be validated experimentally. A lack of physiological T cell clusters in primary autoimmune cytopenia patients was suggested by GLIPH, as 51 clusters were found to be exclusive to healthy donors versus 15 to 20 exclusive to patients. The cluster-lack signature was not observed for secondary cytopenia versus CLL, as the signature was apparently masked by the dominant lymphoma-associated repertoire. TRB repertoire shifts, with less even repertoires observed in secondary cytopenia and CLL, were mostly attributed to lymphoma bias rather than autoimmunity. Healthy donors showed approximately 3.2-fold more exclusive TRB clusters than active autoimmune hepatitis patients, consistent with an autoimmunity-wide signature.

TRB amplification used about 230 ng of peripheral blood genomic DNA, some 38,000 genome equivalents, per sample. These data were also filed under a second study, of T cell repertoires in aging, cancer and after chemotherapy. Looking at the second paper: Donors spanned six age groups from 30 or younger to 70 or older, with at least three individuals per group. TCR repertoires from healthy donor controls were recorded over periods of several months to years and showed clear clonal overlap between repeated samplings. The full dataset contained around 8.2 million TCR reads. Compared with age-matched healthy donors, untreated patients with hematological or solid cancers had significantly lower TCR diversity and higher clonality in blood. In healthy donors, the decline in TCR diversity with age was mainly explained by loss of richness, whereas in cancer patients loss of evenness was also found to contribute. In both cancer cohorts, the median generation probability rose over the chemotherapy interval, which suggests that the repertoire was reconstituted through rebound thymic output. It was noted by the authors that conclusions about immunological memory after chemotherapy cannot be drawn from the repertoire data. The study profiled peripheral blood TCR beta repertoires from healthy donors and cancer patients to examine immunoaging and T cell reconstitution after chemotherapy. The cohort comprised around 220 cancer patients, approximately 91 with hematological and around 120 with solid cancers, plus 95 healthy donors as a reference group. MiXCR versions 2.12 and 3.0.5 were used to process TRB sequences. The repertoire metrics were Shannon diversity, evenness, clonality (defined as one minus evenness), and alpha-parameterized diversity profiles covering alpha 0 to 5. The IGoR algorithm was used to compute generation probabilities of clones in paired pre- and post-chemotherapy samples.

Sequencing was carried out using peripheral blood. The source of this sequence is a human donor in good health.

The encoded CDR3 is CSARPTGSSYNEQFF. This sequence uses TRBV20-1 and TRBJ2-1. Spanning cysteine to phenylalanine, the CDR3 consists of 15 amino acids. No DNA is recorded. From the germline V gene (reference sequence), CDR1 is DFQATT and CDR2 is SNEGSKA.